One sample yielded the 2 T cell receptor beta chains listed below, sequenced in a study of T cell clonotyping in hematopoietic cell transplantation. Profiled with immunoSEQ multiplex PCR; TCRdb holds only in-frame clones, not every one. The data contain approximately 41,000 clones, roughly 96% of them singletons. The source material was peripheral blood mononuclear cells. The receptors stem from a man aged 30-40 years in good health. Some clones in this sample may be carry-over from other donors' samples.

CDR3: CASSRRQENTEAFF. CDR3 in DNA: TGTGCCAGCTCACGGCGCCAGGAGAACACTGAAGCTTTCTTT. The chain has TRBV18 and TRBJ1-1; D not resolved. Germline loops: CDR1 KGHSH, CDR2 LQKENI. The CDR3 covers 14 residues. Trimming took off 4 bases at V and 1 base at J, with 10 bases between the two ends.

The V call is TRBV9, the J call TRBJ2-3; the match to TRBD2 covers 7 bases. Looked up from germline, CDR1 is SGDLS and CDR2 is YYNGEE. The CDR3 is 16 residues long. The J segment lost 3 bases and the V segment lost 2 bases, leaving 9 bases of the junction unmatched. The CDR3 DNA follows: TGTGCCAGCAGCGTTTCGGGACTACAGATAACAGATACGCAGTATTTT. Translation: CASSVSGLQITDTQYF.